The present entry profiles one T cell receptor (beta chain) with its context. V was trimmed by 6 bases and J by 6 bases, leaving 8 bases between them. This CDR3 has 12 residues. Per germline, CDR1 MRHNA and CDR2 SNTAGT. The treatment here: randomized to nivolumab then ipilimumab (arm A) or the reverse (arm B). Patients had received no earlier DNA-damaging chemotherapy. Sorted cells were live CD3+CD8+, lacking CD19 and CD56, from PBMCs. The data belong to a study of sequential checkpoint blockade in melanoma. Study summary: Each arm's sequence ended with maintenance nivolumab.

This table comes from immunoSEQ multiplex PCR, and its TCRdb copy is limited to in-frame clones, with some not included. The sample lists 9,000 to 10,000 clones, less than 80% occurring once. The sequence was collected from a human donor with melanoma. The rearrangement uses TRBV6-4 and TRBJ2-2; D is unresolved. The sequencing here drew on CD8+ T cells sorted from blood (inferred from file names), taken from a patient given nivolumab and ipilimumab in sequence. DNA of the CDR3: TGTGCCAGCAGCCAGACACCCGGGGAGCTGTTTTTT. It translates to CASSQTPGELFF.